This T cell receptor beta chain was identified in a study of persistence of HIV-infected CD4 T cells. Germline CDR1 LGHNA, CDR2 YNFKEQ. This CDR3 is 16 amino acids long. Trimming left V 2 bases short and J 3 bases short, with 17 bases between. Anti-CD3/anti-CD28 beads served as a nonspecific positive control stimulus. Sorting of responding CD4+ T cells relied on upregulated CD40 ligand together with CD69. For this clone: The antigen remains unidentified.

The libraries were made with immunoSEQ version 4 in survey mode. Produced via immunoSEQ multiplex PCR; TCRdb's table is partial and in-frame only. The sample records some 40,000 clones, approximately 90% being singletons. This TCR came from an adult man with HIV who was CMV-seropositive. The input for sequencing was CD4+ T cells sorted from PBMCs after 18-hour stimulation, taken from a patient who received antiretroviral therapy. The chain employs TRBV4-2 and TRBJ2-7; D might be TRBD1 (6 bases). In DNA form, the CDR3 reads TGTGCCAGCAGCCAAATTAGGGCACAGGGCTACTACGAGCAGTACTTC. Its protein is CASSQIRAQGYYEQYF.